A single sample gave rise to the 5 T cell receptor beta chains below, sequenced in a study of Graves' ophthalmopathy and Graves' hyperthyroidism. Amplified material comprised TCR beta CDR3 regions derived from RNA transcripts. The first round was an RT-PCR with HTBI primers, and the second round was a multiplex PCR. Each CDR3 protein gets one entry after TCRdb re-called the multiplex PCR reads with MiXCR. Of about 160,000 distinct CDR3 sequences in the sample, about 40% were seen once. The sequenced sample consisted of peripheral blood. The source of these receptors is a woman aged 40 to 49 with Graves' ophthalmopathy.

This clonotype was seen repeatedly, ten times or more. The chain is built from TRBV6-6 and TRBJ2-2; unclear D gene. The CDR3 length is 13 residues. The V gene's germline CDR1 is MNHNY and CDR2 SVGAGI (reference sequence). V was cut by 3 bases and J by 7 bases, with 9 bases left in between. The CDR3 DNA reads TGTGCCAGCAGTTATAGCTCGAGCGGGGAGCTGTTTTTT. Protein product: CASSYSSSGELFF.

The V and J genes are TRBV28 and TRBJ2-7; the match to TRBD2 covers 13 bases. V lost 5 bases, J lost 4 bases, and 5 bases stayed unmatched. Germline V gene lookup returns CDR1 MDHEN and CDR2 SYDVKM. The CDR3 is 15 residues long. Written as DNA, the CDR3 is TGTGCCAGCAGTCCGGGGACTAGCGGGAAGTACGAGCAGTACTTC. Protein product: CASSPGTSGKYEQYF. Full variable domain (rest looked up from reference TRBV28 and TRBJ2-7): DVKVTQSSRYLVKRTGEKVFLECVQDMDHENMFWYRQDPGLGLRLIYFSYDVKMKEKGDIPEGYSVSREKKERFSLILESASTNQTSMYLCASSPGTSGKYEQYFGPGTRLTVT.

This clonotype was seen repeatedly, ten times or more. The chain carries TRBV28 and TRBJ2-6, with 10 bases identical to TRBD1. The J segment lost 0 bases and the V segment lost 3 bases, leaving 11 bases of the junction unmatched. The CDR3 sequence is 20 residues long. The germline gives CDR1 MDHEN, CDR2 SYDVKM. The DNA of the CDR3 is TGTGCCAGCAGTTTTACGTTTTCCGGGACAGGGGCCTCTGGGGCCAACGTCCTGACTTTC. It is translated as CASSFTFSGTGASGANVLTF.

This chain links TRBV6-7 with TRBJ1-2; TRBD1 matches 7 bases. TRBV6-7 falls under the ORF class, with uncertain function. The V segment lost 6 bases and the J segment 6 bases; nucleotides outside the gene matches: 10. The CDR3 consists of 14 residues. CDR3 sequence: CASRSGTEGNGYTF. CDR3 nucleotide sequence: TGTGCCAGCAGGAGCGGGACAGAGGGCAATGGCTACACCTTC.

A few counts support this clonotype. The genes are TRBV10-2 and TRBJ1-1; 8 positions match TRBD1. V lost 5 bases and J lost 4; bases outside the gene matches: 9. The V gene's germline CDR1 is WSHSY and CDR2 SAAADI. The CDR3 extends over 15 amino acids. The CDR3 region has the DNA TGCGCCAGCAGTCCTCCCACAGGGGGGCCCACTGAAGCTTTCTTT. It is translated as CASSPPTGGPTEAFF.